These T cell receptor beta chains were read from a single sample in a study of identical twins. MiXCR, run by TCRdb on the 5' RACE reads, gives a single entry per CDR3 protein. This repertoire shows 1,800,000 or so distinct CDR3 sequences, about 30% found once; its top ten account for approximately 0.29%. Sample: cord blood. These receptors were obtained from a newborn girl in good health. The CDR3 runs from the conserved cysteine through the conserved F or W. Each record gives: D gene, clone size, J gene, V gene, CDR3 DNA, CDR3 protein. The D gene is left open where the match is weak. Size is omitted from some rows. Given values are once, few, many or a class for expanded clones.

d_call: .; clone_size: few; j_call: TRBJ2-7; v_call: TRBV7-2; cdr3_nt: TGTGCCAGCAGCTTAGTGTTGGCTAGCCTCTCCTACAATGAGCAGTACTTC; cdr3_aa: CASSLVLASLSYNEQYF
d_call: .; clone_size: .; j_call: TRBJ2-1; v_call: TRBV9; cdr3_nt: TGTGCCAGCAGCTACCGTGGGGTCCCCTACAATGAGCAGTTCTTC; cdr3_aa: CASSYRGVPYNEQFF
d_call: TRBD1; clone_size: .; j_call: TRBJ2-6; v_call: TRBV19; cdr3_nt: TGTGCCAGTAGTATAGCTCGCCAGGGGGCGTTTGGGGCCAACGTCCTGACTTTC; cdr3_aa: CASSIARQGAFGANVLTF
d_call: .; clone_size: .; j_call: TRBJ2-7; v_call: TRBV7-9; cdr3_nt: TGTGCCAGCAGCTTTGGGGGTCCTCCGTCCTACGAGCAGTACTTC; cdr3_aa: CASSFGGPPSYEQYF
d_call: .; clone_size: .; j_call: TRBJ2-7; v_call: TRBV16; cdr3_nt: TGTGCCAGCAGCCAATATATCCCCCTAGGGGGTTCCTACAATGAGCAGTACTTC; cdr3_aa: CASSQYIPLGGSYNEQYF
d_call: .; clone_size: few; j_call: TRBJ1-2; v_call: TRBV3-1; cdr3_nt: TGTGCCAGCAGCCAAGATCTGTACAGCCATGGCTACACCTTC; cdr3_aa: CASSQDLYSHGYTF
d_call: TRBD1; clone_size: once; j_call: TRBJ1-1; v_call: TRBV20-1; cdr3_nt: TGCAGTGCTGTTGGGAGGGGGCGTGGGAACACTGAAGCTTTCTTT; cdr3_aa: CSAVGRGRGNTEAFF
d_call: TRBD2; clone_size: .; j_call: TRBJ2-5; v_call: TRBV12-3/TRBV12-4; cdr3_nt: TGTGCCAGCAGTTTGGCGGGAGGGCCTAGATCCAATGAGCAGTACTTC; cdr3_aa: CASSLAGGPRSNEQYF
d_call: .; clone_size: .; j_call: TRBJ2-1; v_call: TRBV28; cdr3_nt: TGTGCCAGCAGTTTACAGATACGGGACAATGAGCAGTTCTTC; cdr3_aa: CASSLQIRDNEQFF
d_call: .; clone_size: .; j_call: TRBJ2-3; v_call: TRBV20-1; cdr3_nt: TGCAGTGCTCGAAAAGACGACCCTGGCACAGATACGCAGTATTTT; cdr3_aa: CSARKDDPGTDTQYF
d_call: .; clone_size: .; j_call: TRBJ2-7; v_call: TRBV20-1; cdr3_nt: TGCAGTGCTAGAGATTTGGGGCATAGCTCCTACGAGCAGTACTTC; cdr3_aa: CSARDLGHSSYEQYF
d_call: TRBD1; clone_size: .; j_call: TRBJ2-1; v_call: TRBV11-2; cdr3_nt: TGTGCCAGCAGCTTCCCCGGGACAGGGTACAATGAGCAGTTCTTC; cdr3_aa: CASSFPGTGYNEQFF
d_call: .; clone_size: .; j_call: TRBJ2-7; v_call: TRBV3-1; cdr3_nt: TGTGCCAGCAGCCAAGGACCTCCTAAGGGCGAGCAGTACTTC; cdr3_aa: CASSQGPPKGEQYF
d_call: .; clone_size: few; j_call: TRBJ1-6; v_call: TRBV11-2; cdr3_nt: TGTGCCAGCAGCTTAGACTCGGCTTATAATTCACCCCTCCACTTT; cdr3_aa: CASSLDSAYNSPLHF
d_call: .; clone_size: .; j_call: TRBJ2-5; v_call: TRBV16; cdr3_nt: TGTGCCAGCAGCCAATCGGGGGAGGCCCAAGAGACCCAGTACTTC; cdr3_aa: CASSQSGEAQETQYF
d_call: .; clone_size: many; j_call: TRBJ1-4; v_call: TRBV5-1; cdr3_nt: TGCGCCAGCAGCTCCGGGACGGGGAATGAAAAACTGTTTTTT; cdr3_aa: CASSSGTGNEKLFF
d_call: .; clone_size: few; j_call: TRBJ2-3; v_call: TRBV10-3; cdr3_nt: TGTGCCGCGCGGTTGACGGCTAGCACAGATACGCAGTATTTT; cdr3_aa: CAARLTASTDTQYF
d_call: .; clone_size: .; j_call: TRBJ1-1; v_call: TRBV7-2; cdr3_nt: TGTGCCAGCAGCTTTCCCCAACAGGGAAAGGCTGAAGCTTTCTTT; cdr3_aa: CASSFPQQGKAEAFF
d_call: .; clone_size: few; j_call: TRBJ1-4; v_call: TRBV24-1; cdr3_nt: TGTGCCACCAGTCACCCTGGACCGGATGAAAAACTGTTTTTT; cdr3_aa: CATSHPGPDEKLFF
d_call: TRBD2; clone_size: .; j_call: TRBJ2-3; v_call: TRBV2; cdr3_nt: TGTGCCAGCAGCGGGACTAGCGGGGGGGGGGGAAGCACAGATACGCAGTATTTT; cdr3_aa: CASSGTSGGGGSTDTQYF
d_call: .; clone_size: few; j_call: TRBJ2-7; v_call: TRBV12-3/TRBV12-4; cdr3_nt: TGTGCCAGCAGTTTTCCCGGGACTGAAGTGTACTTC; cdr3_aa: CASSFPGTEVYF
d_call: TRBD1; clone_size: .; j_call: TRBJ2-3; v_call: TRBV29-1; cdr3_nt: TGCAGCGCCATCCAGGACAGGGGGTTCGATACGCAGTATTTT; cdr3_aa: CSAIQDRGFDTQYF
d_call: .; clone_size: .; j_call: TRBJ2-7; v_call: TRBV20-1; cdr3_nt: TGCAGTGCTCTCAGCAGGGCATCCTACGAGCAGTACTTC; cdr3_aa: CSALSRASYEQYF
d_call: TRBD1; clone_size: .; j_call: TRBJ2-1; v_call: TRBV4-2; cdr3_nt: TGTGCCAGCAGCCAAGTAGGGACAGGGGGCGAGCAGTTCTTC; cdr3_aa: CASSQVGTGGEQFF
d_call: TRBD1; clone_size: few; j_call: TRBJ1-2; v_call: TRBV5-8; cdr3_nt: TGTGCCAGCAGCTCACCAACCGGACAGGCCTTCTATGGCTACACCTTC; cdr3_aa: CASSSPTGQAFYGYTF
d_call: TRBD2; clone_size: .; j_call: TRBJ2-1; v_call: TRBV29-1; cdr3_nt: TGCAGCGTTGGGGCGGGAGGATACAATGAGCAGTTCTTC; cdr3_aa: CSVGAGGYNEQFF
d_call: .; clone_size: .; j_call: TRBJ1-2; v_call: TRBV10-2; cdr3_nt: TGCGCCAGCTCCGGGACAAGGGGGAGCTATGGCTACACCTTC; cdr3_aa: CASSGTRGSYGYTF
d_call: TRBD1; clone_size: .; j_call: TRBJ1-2; v_call: TRBV29-1; cdr3_nt: TGCAGCGTTGGGCGGGACAGCTCTAACTATGGCTACACCTTC; cdr3_aa: CSVGRDSSNYGYTF
d_call: .; clone_size: .; j_call: TRBJ2-7; v_call: TRBV5-1; cdr3_nt: TGCGCCAGCAGCTTCTTCCGTTCCTCCTACGAGCAGTACTTC; cdr3_aa: CASSFFRSSYEQYF
d_call: TRBD1; clone_size: .; j_call: TRBJ1-2; v_call: TRBV3-1; cdr3_nt: TGTGCCAGCAGCCAAGGAGACAGGGTTCGATATGGCTACACCTTC; cdr3_aa: CASSQGDRVRYGYTF
d_call: TRBD2; clone_size: .; j_call: TRBJ2-7; v_call: TRBV11-2; cdr3_nt: TGTGCCAGCAGCTTAGGAAGGGCGGGGGGCTCTTTCTACGAGCAGTACTTC; cdr3_aa: CASSLGRAGGSFYEQYF
d_call: .; clone_size: .; j_call: TRBJ2-7; v_call: TRBV4-2; cdr3_nt: TGTGCCAGCAGCCAAGATTCCGCAGGGAACTACGAGCAGTACTTC; cdr3_aa: CASSQDSAGNYEQYF
d_call: .; clone_size: .; j_call: TRBJ2-3; v_call: TRBV4-1; cdr3_nt: TGCGCCAGCAGCGTATTTCCGTGGGATACGCAGTATTTT; cdr3_aa: CASSVFPWDTQYF
d_call: TRBD1; clone_size: few; j_call: TRBJ1-6; v_call: TRBV20-1; cdr3_nt: TGCAGTGCTAGAGATCGGGACAGATTGACAAACTCCTATAATTCACCCCTCCACTTT; cdr3_aa: CSARDRDRLTNSYNSPLHF
d_call: TRBD1; clone_size: many; j_call: TRBJ1-2; v_call: TRBV29-1; cdr3_nt: TGCAGCGTCCATACAGGGGTCGGCTATGGCTACACCTTC; cdr3_aa: CSVHTGVGYGYTF
d_call: TRBD1; clone_size: few; j_call: TRBJ1-5; v_call: TRBV6-1; cdr3_nt: TGTGCCAGCAGCCGGACAGGGTCGGGGGGAAATCAGCCCCAGCATTTT; cdr3_aa: CASSRTGSGGNQPQHF
d_call: .; clone_size: .; j_call: TRBJ1-6; v_call: TRBV20-1; cdr3_nt: TGCAGTGCTACAGGGCCCCACTTGGATTCACCCCTCCACTTT; cdr3_aa: CSATGPHLDSPLHF
d_call: .; clone_size: few; j_call: TRBJ2-3; v_call: TRBV12-3/TRBV12-4; cdr3_nt: TGTGCCAGCAGTCGACATCAGGGAAATACGCAGTATTTT; cdr3_aa: CASSRHQGNTQYF
d_call: TRBD1; clone_size: .; j_call: TRBJ1-2; v_call: TRBV7-9; cdr3_nt: TGTGCCAGCAGCCCCACTCCGGGACAGGGGAACTATGGCTACACCTTC; cdr3_aa: CASSPTPGQGNYGYTF
d_call: TRBD1; clone_size: .; j_call: TRBJ2-3; v_call: TRBV15; cdr3_nt: TGTGCCACCAGCAGAGGGACAGGCCCTAGCACAGATACGCAGTATTTT; cdr3_aa: CATSRGTGPSTDTQYF
d_call: .; clone_size: .; j_call: TRBJ1-1; v_call: TRBV12-3/TRBV12-4; cdr3_nt: TGTGCCAGTAGTTTGGGGGCTAAAGCTTTCTTT; cdr3_aa: CASSLGAKAFF
d_call: .; clone_size: few; j_call: TRBJ2-3; v_call: TRBV20-1; cdr3_nt: TGCAGTGCCCCCAAGGTAACAGATACGCAGTATTTT; cdr3_aa: CSAPKVTDTQYF
d_call: .; clone_size: once; j_call: TRBJ2-1; v_call: TRBV7-8; cdr3_nt: TGTGCCAGCAGCTTACTTGGCCAGGGGGGGAGTGATGAGCAGTTCTTC; cdr3_aa: CASSLLGQGGSDEQFF
d_call: .; clone_size: .; j_call: TRBJ1-4; v_call: TRBV28; cdr3_nt: TGTGCCAGCAGTCACAACCCAATATTACGAGAAAAACTGTTTTTT; cdr3_aa: CASSHNPILREKLFF
d_call: TRBD1; clone_size: .; j_call: TRBJ1-2; v_call: TRBV5-1; cdr3_nt: TGCGCCAGCAGCTCGGGGACAGAACCAAACTATGGCTACACCTTC; cdr3_aa: CASSSGTEPNYGYTF
d_call: .; clone_size: .; j_call: TRBJ2-1; v_call: TRBV20-1; cdr3_nt: TGCAGTGCTAGGGACCAACCCTACAATGAGCAGTTCTTC; cdr3_aa: CSARDQPYNEQFF
d_call: TRBD1; clone_size: .; j_call: TRBJ1-2; v_call: TRBV20-1; cdr3_nt: TGCAGTGCTAGACTCGACAGGGCCTATGGCTACACCTTC; cdr3_aa: CSARLDRAYGYTF
d_call: TRBD2; clone_size: .; j_call: TRBJ2-2; v_call: TRBV6-1; cdr3_nt: TGTGCCAGCAGTCTTTGGGGACTAGCGGGAGTTCGAGGGGAGCTGTTTTTT; cdr3_aa: CASSLWGLAGVRGELFF
d_call: TRBD1; clone_size: few; j_call: TRBJ1-5; v_call: TRBV7-2; cdr3_nt: TGTGCCAGCAGCTTAGGAGGGACAGGCTTCAATCAGCCCCAGCATTTT; cdr3_aa: CASSLGGTGFNQPQHF
d_call: .; clone_size: .; j_call: TRBJ1-4; v_call: TRBV27; cdr3_nt: TGTGCCAGCAGTTTACGGCAGGGACACGAAAAACTGTTTTTT; cdr3_aa: CASSLRQGHEKLFF
d_call: TRBD2; clone_size: .; j_call: TRBJ2-5; v_call: TRBV7-2; cdr3_nt: TGTGCCAGCAGCTCCCAGACTAGCGGGGGCCGGGAGACCCAGTACTTC; cdr3_aa: CASSSQTSGGRETQYF
d_call: TRBD1; clone_size: .; j_call: TRBJ1-2; v_call: TRBV6-1; cdr3_nt: TGTGCCAGCAGTGAAAACTTAGCACAGGGGTATGGCTACACCTTC; cdr3_aa: CASSENLAQGYGYTF
d_call: .; clone_size: .; j_call: TRBJ1-4; v_call: TRBV4-1; cdr3_nt: TGCGCCAGCAGCCGTACCATGAATGAAAAACTGTTTTTT; cdr3_aa: CASSRTMNEKLFF
d_call: TRBD1; clone_size: .; j_call: TRBJ1-2; v_call: TRBV6-1; cdr3_nt: TGTGCCAGCAGGGGTGGGCAGGGGGGCTATCTCTATGGCTACACCTTC; cdr3_aa: CASRGGQGGYLYGYTF
d_call: TRBD1; clone_size: .; j_call: TRBJ2-7; v_call: TRBV5-1; cdr3_nt: TGCGCCAGCAGCTTCCGGGACAGCTACTACGAGCAGTACTTC; cdr3_aa: CASSFRDSYYEQYF
d_call: .; clone_size: .; j_call: TRBJ2-3; v_call: TRBV6-5; cdr3_nt: TGTGCCAGCAGTTACTCGAAGGTGGGACTGCCCACAGATACGCAGTATTTT; cdr3_aa: CASSYSKVGLPTDTQYF
d_call: .; clone_size: .; j_call: TRBJ2-6; v_call: TRBV20-1; cdr3_nt: TGCAGTGCTAGAGCCAGCCCCCGCTCTGGGGCCAACGTCCCGACTTTC; cdr3_aa: CSARASPRSGANVPTF
d_call: TRBD1; clone_size: few; j_call: TRBJ2-1; v_call: TRBV7-2; cdr3_nt: TGTGCCAGCAGCTCACAGGGATCAGGGTCCCAGGGGGATGAGCAGTTCTTC; cdr3_aa: CASSSQGSGSQGDEQFF
d_call: .; clone_size: many; j_call: TRBJ2-1; v_call: TRBV5-1; cdr3_nt: TGCGCCAGCAGCACCGGGAGTCCAGGAAATGAGCAGTTCTTC; cdr3_aa: CASSTGSPGNEQFF
d_call: .; clone_size: .; j_call: TRBJ2-1; v_call: TRBV6-5; cdr3_nt: TGTGCCAGCAGTTACGTTCGCCGGGGGACAGATGAGCAGTTCTTC; cdr3_aa: CASSYVRRGTDEQFF